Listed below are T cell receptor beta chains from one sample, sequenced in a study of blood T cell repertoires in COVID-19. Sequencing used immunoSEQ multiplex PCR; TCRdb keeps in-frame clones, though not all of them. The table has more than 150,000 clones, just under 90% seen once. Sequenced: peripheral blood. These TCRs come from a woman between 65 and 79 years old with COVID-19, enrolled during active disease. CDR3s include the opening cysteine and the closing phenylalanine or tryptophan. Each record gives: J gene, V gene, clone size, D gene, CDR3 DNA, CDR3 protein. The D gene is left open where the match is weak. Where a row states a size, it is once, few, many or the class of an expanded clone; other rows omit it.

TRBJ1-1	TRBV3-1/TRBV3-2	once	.	TGTGCCAGCAGCCAAGATATCAGGGTCACTGAAGCTTTCTTT	CASSQDIRVTEAFF
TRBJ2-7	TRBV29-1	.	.	TGCAGCGTTGACACAGGCAACTCCTACGAGCAGTACTTC	CSVDTGNSYEQYF
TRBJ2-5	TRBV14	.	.	TGTGCCAGCAGCCAAGACAGGACAGTGGAGACCCAGTACTTC	CASSQDRTVETQYF
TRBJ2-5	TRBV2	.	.	TGTGCCGGAGGGGGGGAACCATTCCAAGAGACCCAGTACTTC	CAGGGEPFQETQYF
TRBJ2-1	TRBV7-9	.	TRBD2	TGTGCCAGCAGCCGAGGGACTAGCGGCAATGAGCAGTTCTTC	CASSRGTSGNEQFF
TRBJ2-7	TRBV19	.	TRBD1	TGTGCCAGTAGTATACAGGGGGTCGGCTACGAGCAGTACTTC	CASSIQGVGYEQYF
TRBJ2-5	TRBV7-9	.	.	TGTGCCAGCAGCCCCGGGCTGGACACGGCGAGTGGGACCCAGTACTTC	CASSPGLDTASGTQYF
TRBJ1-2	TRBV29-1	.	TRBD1	TGCAGCGTTGTGTGGGACAGGGGTCGTGGCTACACCTTC	CSVVWDRGRGYTF
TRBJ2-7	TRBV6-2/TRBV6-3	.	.	TGTGCCAGCAGTTACTCTCCTTACGAGCAGTACTTC	CASSYSPYEQYF
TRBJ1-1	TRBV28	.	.	TGTGCCAGCAGTGAGTTCGGACAGCTTGACACTGAAGCTTTCTTT	CASSEFGQLDTEAFF
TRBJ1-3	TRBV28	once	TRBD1	TGTGCCAGCAGTCCTAACGGACAGGGGAGAAACACCATATATTTT	CASSPNGQGRNTIYF
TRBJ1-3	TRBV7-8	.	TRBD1	TGTGCCAGCAGCCAGTCACAGGGGGCAGGCTCTGGAAACACCATATATTTT	CASSQSQGAGSGNTIYF
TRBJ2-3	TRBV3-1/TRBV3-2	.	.	TGTGCCAGCAGCCGCTCTGGGGGGTATGGGGATACGCAGTATTTT	CASSRSGGYGDTQYF
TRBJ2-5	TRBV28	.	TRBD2	TGTGCCAGCAGTCCATCCCGGGGGGGGGTGAAACAAGAGACCCAGTACTTC	CASSPSRGGVKQETQYF
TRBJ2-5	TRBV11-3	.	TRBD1	TGTGCCAGCAGCCCGGGACAGGGAGCGCAAGAGACCCAGTACTTC	CASSPGQGAQETQYF
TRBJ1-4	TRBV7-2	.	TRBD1	TGTGCCAGCAGCCTCCCGGGACAGGGGTTCGCTAATGAAAAACTGTTTTTT	CASSLPGQGFANEKLFF
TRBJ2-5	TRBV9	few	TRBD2	TGTGCCAGCAGCGTAGCGGGCAGCGGGAGCTTCCAAGAGACCCAGTACTTC	CASSVAGSGSFQETQYF
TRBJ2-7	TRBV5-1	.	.	TGCGCCAGCAGCGGGCAACCATCACTAGGGTACGAGCAGTACTTC	CASSGQPSLGYEQYF
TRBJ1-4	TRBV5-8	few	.	TGTGCCAGCAGCTTGCGGCAGGGGATTGGTGCTAATGAAAAACTGTTTTTT	CASSLRQGIGANEKLFF
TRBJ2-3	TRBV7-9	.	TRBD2	TGTGCCAGCAGCTTAGTTGGCGGGAGTTCCACAGATACGCAGTATTTT	CASSLVGGSSTDTQYF
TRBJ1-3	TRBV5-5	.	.	TGTGCCAGCAGCTTGGCAGGGGCTGGAAACACCATATATTTT	CASSLAGAGNTIYF
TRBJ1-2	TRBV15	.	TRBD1	TGTGCCACCAGCAGAAGACAGGGGAGGGGCGGCTACACCTTC	CATSRRQGRGGYTF
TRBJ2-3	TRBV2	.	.	TGTGCCAGCAGTAATATAGATACGCAGTATTTT	CASSNIDTQYF
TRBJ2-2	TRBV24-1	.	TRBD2	TGTGCCACCAGTGACGGACTAGCGGCCACCGGGGAGCTGTTTTTT	CATSDGLAATGELFF
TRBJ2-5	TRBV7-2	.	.	TGTGCCAGCAGCTTAGTATCCGGGACTTTGGAGACCCAGTACTTC	CASSLVSGTLETQYF
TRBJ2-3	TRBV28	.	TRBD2	TGTGCCAGCAGTTTTGGTTCTAGCGGAGTGGTGGGAGATACGCAGTATTTT	CASSFGSSGVVGDTQYF
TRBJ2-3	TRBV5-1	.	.	TGCGCCAGCAGCTTAATCGCGGGACCTACAGATACGCAGTATTTT	CASSLIAGPTDTQYF
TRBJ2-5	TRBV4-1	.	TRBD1	TGCGCCAGCAGCCCCCTGGACAGGGGGACCCAAGAGACCCAGTACTTC	CASSPLDRGTQETQYF
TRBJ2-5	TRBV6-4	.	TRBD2	TGTGCCAGCAGTGACCGGACTAGCGCGAAAGAGACCCAGTACTTC	CASSDRTSAKETQYF
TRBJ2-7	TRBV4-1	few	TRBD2	TGCGCCAGCAGCCCGGGACTAGCGGGTAGGGAGCAGTACTTC	CASSPGLAGREQYF
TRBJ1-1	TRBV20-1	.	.	TGCAGTGCTAGTTTAAGGCAGGGTAAAACTGAAGCTTTCTTT	CSASLRQGKTEAFF
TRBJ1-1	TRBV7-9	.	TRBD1	TGTGCCAGCAGCTTAGACGGGACAGGTGTGACTGAAGCTTTCTTT	CASSLDGTGVTEAFF
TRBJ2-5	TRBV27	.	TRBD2	TGTGCCATTAAGGGAGGGGAGACCCAGTACTTC	CAIKGGETQYF
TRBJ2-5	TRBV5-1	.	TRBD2	TGCGCCAGCAGCTTATTGGGCGGGAGTGAGACCCAGTACTTC	CASSLLGGSETQYF
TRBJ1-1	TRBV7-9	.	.	TGTGCCAGCAGCTCGGACAGGAACACTGAAGCTTTCTTT	CASSSDRNTEAFF
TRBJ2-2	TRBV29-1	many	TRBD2	TGCAGCGTTGACCCTAGCGGGAATAGCGGGGAGCTGTTTTTT	CSVDPSGNSGELFF
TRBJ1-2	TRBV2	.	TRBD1	TGTGCCAGCACGCGGACAGGGAGGTTTTATGGCTACACCTTC	CASTRTGRFYGYTF
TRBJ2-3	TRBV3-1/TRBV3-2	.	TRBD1	TGTGCCAGCAGCCAAGATCTAGGACAGGGTTTCGGTACGCAGTATTTT	CASSQDLGQGFGTQYF
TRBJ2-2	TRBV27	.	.	TGTGCCAGCAGTTTCCCCTCTTTCGCGAACACCGGGGAGCTGTTTTTT	CASSFPSFANTGELFF
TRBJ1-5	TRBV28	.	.	TGTGCCAGCAGTTTGAATTTTGGACAGCTCAATCAGCCCCAGCATTTT	CASSLNFGQLNQPQHF
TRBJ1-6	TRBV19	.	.	TGTGCCAGTAGTATCCTGGGTTGGAGGGGATCCCTCCACTTT	CASSILGWRGSLHF
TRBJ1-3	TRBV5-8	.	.	TGTGCCAGCAGCCTAAACTTCTACTCTGGAAACACCATATATTTT	CASSLNFYSGNTIYF
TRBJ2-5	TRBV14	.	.	TGTGCCAGCTTAGTGGAGACCCAGTACTTC	CASLVETQYF
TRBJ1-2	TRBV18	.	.	TGTGCCAGCTCACCAAACAGGGTCGACTATGGCTACACCTTC	CASSPNRVDYGYTF
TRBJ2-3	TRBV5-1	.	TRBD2	TGCGCCAGCAGCACCGGGACTAGCTCCCAAGATACGCAGTATTTT	CASSTGTSSQDTQYF
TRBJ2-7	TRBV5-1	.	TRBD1	TGCGCCAGCAGCTTTGGACAGGGCTCCTACGAGCAGTACTTC	CASSFGQGSYEQYF
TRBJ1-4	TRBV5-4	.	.	TGTGCCAGCAGCGCTAAGGAAAAACTGTTTTTT	CASSAKEKLFF
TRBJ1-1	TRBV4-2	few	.	TGTGCCAGCAGCCAAGATCCACAGGGAACCACTGAAGCTTTCTTT	CASSQDPQGTTEAFF
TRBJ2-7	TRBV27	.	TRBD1	TGTGCCAGCAGTTTAATGGGGACAGCGAATTACGAGCAGTACTTC	CASSLMGTANYEQYF
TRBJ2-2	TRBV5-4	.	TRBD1	TGTGCCAGCAGCTCCAGGGGGAGTCGGACCGGGGAGCTGTTTTTT	CASSSRGSRTGELFF
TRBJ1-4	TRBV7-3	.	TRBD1	TGTGCCAGCAGACTAGTATTACAGGGGCCAAGGGAAAAACTGTTTTTT	CASRLVLQGPREKLFF
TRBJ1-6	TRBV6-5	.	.	TGTGCCAGCAGCCCCCCTGGGGGCCAGGGTTCACCCCTCCACTTT	CASSPPGGQGSPLHF
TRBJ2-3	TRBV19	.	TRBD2	TGTGCCAGTAGTACCCAAGCTAGCGGGGGCACAGATACGCAGTATTTT	CASSTQASGGTDTQYF